This T cell receptor beta chain derives from a study of low-dose radiotherapy and immunotherapy resistance in tumors. Regarding time point: before trial treatment. TRAV- and TRBV-specific primers primed first-strand cDNA, covering alpha and beta chains. With a V-primer adapter and a constant-region primer, TCRs were amplified for about 20 PCR cycles. One entry per CDR3 protein, called by TCRdb with MiXCR from the reads. This sample has nearly 95,000 distinct CDR3 sequences, with 9.4% found just once. Per germline, CDR1 DFQATT and CDR2 SNEGSKA (reference sequence). CDR3 length: 13 residues. V lost 6 bases, J lost 3 bases, and 12 bases lay in between. Ten or more counts support this clonotype.

The TCR comes from a male donor with prostate cancer. The J gene is TRBJ1-5, the V gene TRBV20-1; D unclear. The input for sequencing was PBMCs, taken before treatment. DNA of the CDR3: TGCAGTGCCGAAGGAGGGCTCAATCAGCCCCAGCATTTT. It codes for CSAEGGLNQPQHF.